Shown below are 30 T cell receptor beta chains from a single sample sequenced in a study of blood T cell repertoires in COVID-19. TCRdb's copy holds only in-frame clones and misses some; the assay was immunoSEQ multiplex PCR. This table has about 170,000 clones, approximately 91% appearing once. Sequencing input: peripheral blood. These receptor sequences come from a man aged 18 to 35 with COVID-19, enrolled during active disease.

V and J are TRBV28 and TRBJ1-5; D gene unclear. Germline CDR1 reads MDHEN; CDR2 reads SYDVKM. This CDR3 region has 11 residues. Trimming removed 2 bases from V and 11 bases from J, with 7 bases in between. The CDR3 region is CASSLIGSQHF. CDR3 in DNA: TGTGCCAGCAGTTTAATCGGGTCCCAGCATTTT.

V gene TRBV27 combines with J gene TRBJ2-3; 8 bases are a match to TRBD2. V lost 5 bases to trimming and J lost 6 bases; unmatched junction nucleotides: 16. This CDR3 is 17 amino acids long. Germline loops: CDR1 MNHEY, CDR2 SMNVEV (reference sequence). The chain's CDR3 is CASSHRRGAGGSDTQYF. CDR3 nucleotide sequence: TGTGCCAGCAGTCACCGCCGGGGGGCGGGAGGTTCGGATACGCAGTATTTT.

This chain links TRBV19 with TRBJ1-6; 8 bases map to TRBD1. CDR1 and CDR2 (germline): LNHDA, SQIVND (reference sequence). The V and J ends lost 6 bases and 9 bases, in that order; junction bases with no gene match: 10. CDR3 length: 15 residues. The CDR3: CASRPGTGQTSPLHF. The CDR3 DNA sequence: TGTGCCAGTAGACCCGGGACAGGCCAGACTTCACCCCTCCACTTT.

The chain employs TRBV7-9 and TRBJ2-2; TRBD1 matches at 8 bases. Germline V lookup: CDR1 SEHNR, CDR2 FQNEAQ (reference sequence). This CDR3 comprises 13 residues. After removal of 10 bases from V and 1 base from J, the junction contained 2 bases not matched to a gene. The CDR3 reads CAKGTGNTGELFF. CDR3 DNA: TGTGCCAAAGGGACAGGGAACACCGGGGAGCTGTTTTTT.

This chain connects TRBV27 to TRBJ1-5; D is uncertain. With 2 bases removed from V and 1 base from J, the gap between germline ends came to 9 bases. CDR3 length: 15 residues. The germline CDR1 and CDR2 sequences are MNHEY and SMNVEV (reference sequence). CDR3: CASSLDYLSNQPQHF. In nucleotides, the CDR3 is TGTGCCAGCAGTTTAGATTATCTAAGCAATCAGCCCCAGCATTTT.

The chain recombines TRBV20-1 with TRBJ1-2; a weak D match, TRBD1 (5 bases). The V gene's germline CDR1 is DFQATT and CDR2 SNEGSKA (reference sequence). CDR3 length: 11 amino acids. V was shortened by 4 bases and J by 3 bases, with 6 bases between the two germline ends. The CDR3 sequence: CSAKGDYGYTF. CDR3 sequence (DNA): TGCAGTGCTAAAGGGGACTATGGCTACACCTTC.

This clone was detected only a few times. The chain has TRBV5-1 and TRBJ2-1; 8 nucleotides agree with TRBD1. This CDR3 contains 14 residues. Losses at the gene ends were 4 bases for V and 4 bases for J; bases not matched to a gene: 4. CDR1 and CDR2 from the germline V gene are SGHRS and YFSETQ. The CDR3 DNA follows: TGCGCCAGCAGCACGGGACAGGCTTACAATGAGCAGTTCTTC. Its translation: CASSTGQAYNEQFF.

The genes are TRBV11-2 and TRBJ2-1, with D unresolved. The CDR3 consists of 15 residues. Germline assignment: CDR1 SGHAT and CDR2 FQNNGV. Trimming removed 1 base at V and 7 bases at J, with 14 bases between. The DNA of the CDR3 is TGTGCCAGCAGCTTAGGGCGCGCTGAGACTAATGAGCAGTTCTTC. Translation gives CASSLGRAETNEQFF.

V usage is TRBV14 and J usage is TRBJ1-1; D remains ambiguous. The CDR3 has 14 residues. The V gene's germline CDR1 is SGHDN and CDR2 FVKESK. With 1 base removed from V and 4 bases from J, the gap between germline ends came to 10 bases. The CDR3 is CASSQAQFVTEAFF. In DNA form, the CDR3 reads TGTGCCAGCAGCCAAGCCCAGTTTGTCACTGAAGCTTTCTTT.

The chain joins TRBV27 to TRBJ2-1; 7 bases are shared with TRBD1. Losses at the gene ends were 6 bases for V and 2 bases for J; bases not matched to a gene: 4. Germline V gene data show CDR1 as MNHEY and CDR2 as SMNVEV (reference sequence). The CDR3 is 14 amino acids. The CDR3 sequence: CASSRQGPYNEQFF. As DNA, the CDR3 is TGTGCCAGCAGCAGACAGGGACCCTACAATGAGCAGTTCTTC.

This clone was counted a single time. The chain links TRBV5-4 to TRBJ2-7, with D unclear. CDR3 size: 13 residues. Trimming left V 3 bases short and J 0 bases short, with 7 bases between. The V gene's germline CDR1 is SGHNT and CDR2 YYREEE (reference sequence). The CDR3 region has the DNA TGTGCCAGCAGCTCGATCAGCTCCTACGAGCAGTACTTC. It is translated as CASSSISSYEQYF.

This chain uses TRBV24-1 with TRBJ2-1; 9 nucleotides match TRBD2. The germline V gene encodes CDR1 KGHDR and CDR2 SFDVKD. CDR3 length equals 13 residues. The junction had 11 bases not matched to a gene; V was cut back by 8 bases and J by 13 bases. CDR3 protein: CATTSLREGRQFF. The CDR3 region has the DNA TGTGCCACCACGTCCCTGCGGGAGGGCCGCCAGTTCTTC.

This clone was recorded a few times. The V call is TRBV6-5, the J call TRBJ1-2; 7 bases agree with TRBD1. Germline V lookup: CDR1 MNHEY, CDR2 SVGAGI. Trimming cost V 4 bases and J 3 bases; bases outside gene matches: 8. This CDR3 is 15 amino acids long. In DNA, the CDR3 is TGTGCCAGCAGTTTCCACCGGGACAGAGACTATGGCTACACCTTC. It translates to CASSFHRDRDYGYTF.

The V gene is TRBV28, the J gene TRBJ1-5, with 10 bases lining up with TRBD1. The CDR3 spans 15 residues. Germline assignment: CDR1 MDHEN and CDR2 SYDVKM. V was clipped by 6 bases and J by 6 bases; unmatched bases: 8. The DNA of the CDR3 is TGTGCCAGCAGCCGCGACAGGGGGCGAGGTCAGCCCCAGCATTTT. This sequence encodes CASSRDRGRGQPQHF.

The chain combines TRBV5-1 with TRBJ2-6; D possibly corresponds to TRBD2 (6 bases). The CDR3 runs 16 residues. Germline V CDR1 and CDR2: SGHRS, YFSETQ. V lost 0 bases, J lost 3 bases, and 10 bases lay in between. CDR3 sequence: CASSLGGNGGANVLTF. The CDR3 coding sequence is TGCGCCAGCAGCTTGGGCGGGAACGGTGGGGCCAACGTCCTGACTTTC.

This chain uses TRBV4-3 with TRBJ2-6; the match to TRBD2 covers 11 bases. Germline loops: CDR1 LGHNA, CDR2 YSLEER. The CDR3 has 20 residues. With V trimmed by 0 bases and J by 0 bases, 7 bases remained unmatched. CDR3 loop: CASSQEEVAGGISGANVLTF. The CDR3, as DNA: TGCGCCAGCAGCCAAGAGGAAGTAGCGGGAGGGATCTCTGGGGCCAACGTCCTGACTTTC.

The chain is built from TRBV7-3 and TRBJ2-1, with TRBD2 matching 9 bases. CDR1 is SGHTA and CDR2 is FQGTGA in the germline V gene. Germline trimming cut 2 bases from V and 8 bases from J; bases unmatched to any gene: 7. The CDR3 contains 15 residues. Here the CDR3 reads CASSLRLAGYDEQFF. Written as DNA, the CDR3 is TGTGCCAGCAGCTTACGTCTAGCGGGATACGATGAGCAGTTCTTC.

The chain couples TRBV13 to TRBJ2-7; the D gene is possibly TRBD1 (5 bases). The CDR3 consists of 14 residues. Germline CDR1 PRHDT, CDR2 FYEKMQ (reference sequence). V lost 4 bases and J 3 bases, leaving 13 bases between the germline ends. The CDR3 DNA follows: TGTGCCAGCAGCTATGACAGAGCTAACTACGAGCAGTACTTC. Translating it yields CASSYDRANYEQYF.

The chain joins TRBV2 to TRBJ2-3; D possibly corresponds to TRBD2 (6 bases). The CDR3 totals 11 residues. Trimming removed 11 bases at V and 4 bases at J, with 10 bases between. Germline lookup yields CDR1 SNHLY and CDR2 FYNNEI. CDR3 nucleotides: TGTGCCGGACTACGCGCAGATACGCAGTATTTT. As protein: CAGLRADTQYF. Using reference TRBV2 and TRBJ2-3 for the parts outside the CDR3, the full variable domain is EPEVTQTPSHQVTQMGQEVILRCVPISNHLYFYWYRQILGQKVEFLVSFYNNEISEKSEIFDDQFSVERPDGSNFTLKIRSTKLEDSAMYFCAGLRADTQYFGPGTRLTVL.

As DNA, the CDR3 is TGTGCCAGCAGTTTTACCTTCGGAGGGCTTGGGAATCAGCCCCAGCATTTT. Protein: CASSFTFGGLGNQPQHF. The J gene is TRBJ1-5, the V gene TRBV27; D call uncertain. The length of the CDR3 is 17 residues. V gave up 3 bases and J gave up 4 bases, with 19 bases separating them. Germline CDR1 is MNHEY and CDR2 is SMNVEV (reference sequence).

CDR3 loop: CASSLRQQGNEKLLFF. CDR3 bases: TGTGCCAGCAGCTTAAGGCAGCAGGGGAATGAAAAACTACTGTTTTTT. This chain links TRBV7-9 with TRBJ1-4, with D possibly TRBD1 on 6 matching bases. V lost 2 bases to trimming and J lost 13 bases, with 23 bases between them. The CDR3 loop spans 16 amino acids. Germline V gives CDR1 SEHNR, CDR2 FQNEAQ (reference sequence).

The chain couples TRBV12-3 or TRBV12-4 to TRBJ2-1, with unresolved D. The germline V and J ends were trimmed by 8 bases and 8 bases, with 7 bases remaining between them. The CDR3 contains 10 residues. This CDR3 reads CASSGYEQFF. The CDR3 DNA is TGTGCCAGCTCAGGATATGAGCAGTTCTTC.

The CDR3 is CASSPGAGPSYNEQFF. In nucleotides, the CDR3 is TGTGCCAGCTCACCAGGGGCGGGACCCTCCTACAATGAGCAGTTCTTC. The chain employs TRBV18 and TRBJ2-1, with a possible D match to TRBD2 (6 bases). Trimming removed 2 bases at V and 0 bases at J, with 11 bases between. CDR3 length equals 16 residues. The germline V gene encodes CDR1 KGHSH and CDR2 LQKENI.

This clone came up once. This sequence joins TRBV7-9 and TRBJ2-7; 7 bases match TRBD1. CDR3 length equals 13 residues. Germline V CDR1 and CDR2: SEHNR, FQNEAQ (reference sequence). V trimming: 7 bases; J trimming: 3 bases; junction bases outside the gene matches: 6. The CDR3 DNA sequence: TGTGCCAGCATGGGACAGCCTTTCTACGAGCAGTACTTC. Residues: CASMGQPFYEQYF.

The rearrangement joins TRBV10-3 to TRBJ1-1; the D gene is possibly TRBD1 (5 bases). The germline V gene has CDR1 ENHRY and CDR2 SYGVKD. The length of the CDR3 is 20 residues. V was cut by 0 bases and J by 1 base, with 24 bases left in between. DNA of the CDR3: TGTGCCATCAGTGAGTCGTATTTAACCCCCACAGGCGCGAGGAACACTGAAGCTTTCTTT. As protein: CAISESYLTPTGARNTEAFF.

This rearrangement joins TRBV4-2 to TRBJ2-7, with a tentative D call TRBD1 (6 bases). The CDR3 covers 16 residues. Trimming cost V 0 bases and J 7 bases, with 19 bases left between them. Germline loops: CDR1 LGHNA, CDR2 YNFKEQ. This chain's CDR3 is CASSQDNFRGSWEQYF. For the CDR3, the DNA is TGTGCCAGCAGCCAAGATAATTTTAGGGGGTCGTGGGAGCAGTACTTC.

This chain connects TRBV5-1 to TRBJ2-7, with D possibly matching TRBD2 (6 bases). The V end lost 0 bases, the J end lost 2 bases, and 9 bases lay between the germline ends. The CDR3 has 14 residues. Per the germline V gene, CDR1 is SGHRS and CDR2 is YFSETQ. The CDR3 region is CASSLATGAYEQYF. The CDR3 DNA sequence: TGCGCCAGCAGCTTGGCCACGGGAGCCTACGAGCAGTACTTC.

The V gene is TRBV27, the J gene TRBJ1-2; the D gene is possibly TRBD1 (6 bases). The ends were cut back, 6 bases at V and 5 bases at J, with 16 bases in the middle. The germline V gene has CDR1 MNHEY and CDR2 SMNVEV (reference sequence). This CDR3 has 14 amino acids. CDR3 sequence: CASSLSGGGYGYTF. The CDR3 coding sequence is TGTGCCAGCAGCCTTTCGGGGGGCGGTTATGGCTACACCTTC.

This chain connects TRBV28 to TRBJ1-2; 7 nucleotides line up with TRBD1. Germline assignment: CDR1 MDHEN and CDR2 SYDVKM. The V gene end was trimmed by 3 bases and the J gene end by 2 bases; junction bases not matched to a gene: 6. The CDR3 runs to 15 residues. The CDR3 DNA follows: TGTGCCAGCAGTTTTGATCCACAGGGGAACTATGGCTACACCTTC. This encodes CASSFDPQGNYGYTF.

This sequence joins TRBV10-3 and TRBJ2-1; 14 bases align to TRBD2. J gave up 10 bases and V 4 bases, and 9 bases lay outside the gene matches. The CDR3 is 16 amino acids. CDR1 and CDR2 from the germline V gene are ENHRY and SYGVKD. CDR3 sequence: CAISAPGTSGSNEQFF. The CDR3 DNA reads TGTGCCATCAGTGCGCCTGGGACTAGCGGGAGTAACGAGCAGTTCTTC.